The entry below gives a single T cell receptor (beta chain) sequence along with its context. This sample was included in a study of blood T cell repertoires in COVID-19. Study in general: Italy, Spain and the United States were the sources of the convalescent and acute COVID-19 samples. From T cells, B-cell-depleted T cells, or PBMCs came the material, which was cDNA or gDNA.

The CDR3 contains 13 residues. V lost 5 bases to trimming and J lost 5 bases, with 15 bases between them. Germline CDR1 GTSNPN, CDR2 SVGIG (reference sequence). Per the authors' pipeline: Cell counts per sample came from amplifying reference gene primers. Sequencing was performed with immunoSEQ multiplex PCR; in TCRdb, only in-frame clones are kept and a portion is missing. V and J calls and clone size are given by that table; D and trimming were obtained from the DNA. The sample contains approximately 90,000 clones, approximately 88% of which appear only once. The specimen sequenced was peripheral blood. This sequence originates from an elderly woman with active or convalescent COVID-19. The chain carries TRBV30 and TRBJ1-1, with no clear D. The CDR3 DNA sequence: TGTGCCTGGGCCCCCTCACGCGTAACTGAAGCTTTCTTT. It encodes CAWAPSRVTEAFF.